This T cell receptor (beta chain) stems from a study of shared clonotypes between healthy human individuals. The study, taken as a whole, reports: Limited genetic and exposure-history diversity came from having few donors.

Unmatched junction bases numbered 9, after V lost 5 bases and J lost 8 bases. Germline lookup yields CDR1 SGHAT and CDR2 FQDESV (reference sequence). The CDR3 runs to 15 residues. Sorted-subset replicate PCRs used 150 to 200 ng of genomic DNA. This amount corresponded to about 30,000 T cell genomes. Clones were sequenced by immunoSEQ multiplex PCR, and TCRdb holds only the in-frame ones, with some missing. The sample yields roughly 300,000 clones, around 87% seen once. As concerns this clone: Its antigen is still unknown.

The source is a man aged 18 to 29 in good health. The rearrangement joins TRBV11-1 to TRBJ2-1; 10 bases are shared with TRBD1. Sequencing used memory CD8+ T cells sorted from blood. Specified subset: CD45RO+ cells pooled with CCR7-negative TemRA cells. CDR3 DNA: TGTGCCAGCAGCCCGCCCGGGACAGGGGTACATGAGCAGTTCTTC. Amino acid sequence: CASSPPGTGVHEQFF.